Listed below are T cell receptor beta chains from one sample, sequenced in a study of T cell changes during pregnancy in multiple sclerosis. Measured with immunoSEQ multiplex PCR; TCRdb has only the in-frame clones, and not every one. The table has about 100,000 clones, approximately 90% seen once. The sequencing here drew on peripheral blood, taken in the third trimester of pregnancy. These receptors were taken from a female donor in good health, enrolled as a control in a pregnancy study. The CDR3 runs from the conserved cysteine through the conserved F or W. D genes are given only for firm matches. Only part of the rows carry a size: once, few, many, or a class if the clone is expanded.

J gene | clone size | D gene | V gene | CDR3 protein | CDR3 DNA
TRBJ1-2 | - | TRBD1 | TRBV5-5 | CASSLGTANYGYTF | TGTGCCAGCAGCTTAGGGACAGCTAACTATGGCTACACCTTC
TRBJ2-2 | - | TRBD1 | TRBV2 | CASSRDSPTGELFF | TGTGCCAGCAGCCGGGACAGCCCCACCGGGGAGCTGTTTTTT
TRBJ1-1 | - | - | TRBV6-5 | CASSYSPPRGTEAFF | TGTGCCAGCAGTTATTCCCCCCCTAGGGGCACTGAAGCTTTCTTT
TRBJ1-2 | - | TRBD1 | TRBV27 | CASSPRGPGYTF | TGTGCCAGCAGCCCAAGGGGGCCAGGCTACACCTTC
TRBJ2-3 | once | TRBD2 | TRBV11-3 | CASSLGLAGAPDTQYF | TGTGCCAGCAGCCTGGGGCTAGCGGGGGCCCCAGATACGCAGTATTTT
TRBJ1-1 | - | - | TRBV6-1 | CASSRDTVNTEAFF | TGTGCCAGCAGTCGGGACACGGTGAACACTGAAGCTTTCTTT
TRBJ2-5 | - | TRBD2 | TRBV4-3 | CASSHGTSGGETQYF | TGCGCCAGCAGCCACGGAACTAGCGGGGGGGAGACCCAGTACTTC
TRBJ1-6 | - | - | TRBV4-3 | CASSQESSYNSPLHF | TGCGCCAGCAGCCAGGAGAGCTCCTATAATTCACCCCTCCACTTT
TRBJ2-7 | - | TRBD1 | TRBV11-2 | CASSFSNRGSYEQYF | TGTGCCAGCAGCTTTTCAAACAGGGGCAGCTACGAGCAGTACTTC
TRBJ1-2 | - | - | TRBV7-9 | CASSPVMRQQPNYGYTF | TGTGCCAGCAGCCCCGTAATGCGGCAGCAACCTAACTATGGCTACACCTTC
TRBJ1-1 | - | TRBD1 | TRBV4-3 | CASSQQQGEMEAFF | TGCGCCAGCAGCCAGCAACAGGGGGAGATGGAAGCTTTCTTT
TRBJ1-3 | - | TRBD1 | TRBV4-2 | CASRLTRDREPPIYF | TGTGCCAGCAGGCTAACGAGAGACAGGGAGCCTCCCATATATTTT
TRBJ1-1 | - | - | TRBV7-8 | CASSLGRESNTEAFF | TGTGCCAGCAGCCTCGGCAGGGAATCAAACACTGAAGCTTTCTTT
TRBJ1-2 | - | - | TRBV19 | CASSIGGRGNYGYTF | TGTGCCAGTAGTATCGGGGGACGGGGAAACTATGGCTACACCTTC
TRBJ1-1 | - | - | TRBV27 | CASSGRENTEAFF | TGTGCCAGCAGTGGACGGGAGAACACTGAAGCTTTCTTT
TRBJ1-1 | - | - | TRBV4-3 | CASSLRTQERGTEAFF | TGCGCCAGCAGCCTTCGGACCCAAGAAAGGGGCACTGAAGCTTTCTTT
TRBJ2-4 | - | TRBD1 | TRBV5-1 | CASSLGGQGKEGNIQYF | TGCGCCAGCAGCTTGGGGGGACAGGGGAAGGAGGGAAACATTCAGTACTTC
TRBJ1-5 | - | - | TRBV6-1 | CASSVSNQPQHF | TGTGCCAGCAGTGTAAGCAATCAGCCCCAGCATTTT